Below, 2 T cell receptor beta chains from the same sample are listed, as sequenced in a study of T cells in Graves' hyperthyroidism and ophthalmopathy. The source material, RNA transcripts, was used to amplify TCR beta CDR3 regions. The TCR CDR3 was amplified in a first-round RT-PCR using the HTBI primer set. TCRdb itself ran the multiplex PCR reads through MiXCR, one entry per CDR3 protein. The data show approximately 300,000 distinct CDR3 sequences, with approximately 18% seen just once and under 45% held by the top ten. The sequencing input was blood. Source of these receptors: a middle-aged man with Graves' ophthalmopathy.

The sample holds a few counts of this clonotype. The chain recombines TRBV28 with TRBJ2-7, with 8 bases identical to TRBD1. With V trimmed by 5 bases and J by 6 bases, 9 bases remained unmatched. Germline CDR1 and CDR2: MDHEN and SYDVKM. The CDR3 runs 14 residues. This chain's CDR3 is CASSALDRESEQYF. Written as DNA, the CDR3 is TGTGCCAGCAGTGCACTGGACAGGGAATCCGAGCAGTACTTC.

A single count supports this clonotype. At one end, the junction sequence differs from germline, possibly due to a read error. J is TRBJ2-7 and V is TRBV28, with D uncertain. The CDR3 extends over 16 amino acids. The germline gives CDR1 MDHEN, CDR2 SYDVKM. The CDR3 DNA follows: TGTGCCAGCAAAGGGAAAGGGTTGTATGATTTCTACGGGCAGTACTTC. Translation gives CASKGKGLYDFYGQYF.